This TCR beta chain was documented in a study of cytomegalovirus exposure and HLA in healthy donors. In the PCR, 60 Vbeta and 13 Jbeta primers were used. Measured with immunoSEQ multiplex PCR; TCRdb has only the in-frame clones, and not every one. This table lists tens of thousands of clones. The origin of this receptor is a woman between 40 and 55 years old in good health and CMV-seropositive. Sequencing was performed on PBMCs.

CDR3 coding DNA: TGTGCCAGCAATCTCAGGGGGGCCTCCTACGAGCAGTACTTC. This encodes CASNLRGASYEQYF. The chain links TRBV28 to TRBJ2-7; possible D gene TRBD1, 7 bases. CDR3 length: 14 residues. Looked up from germline, CDR1 is MDHEN and CDR2 is SYDVKM. V dropped 7 bases and J dropped 0 bases, with 13 bases sitting between them.